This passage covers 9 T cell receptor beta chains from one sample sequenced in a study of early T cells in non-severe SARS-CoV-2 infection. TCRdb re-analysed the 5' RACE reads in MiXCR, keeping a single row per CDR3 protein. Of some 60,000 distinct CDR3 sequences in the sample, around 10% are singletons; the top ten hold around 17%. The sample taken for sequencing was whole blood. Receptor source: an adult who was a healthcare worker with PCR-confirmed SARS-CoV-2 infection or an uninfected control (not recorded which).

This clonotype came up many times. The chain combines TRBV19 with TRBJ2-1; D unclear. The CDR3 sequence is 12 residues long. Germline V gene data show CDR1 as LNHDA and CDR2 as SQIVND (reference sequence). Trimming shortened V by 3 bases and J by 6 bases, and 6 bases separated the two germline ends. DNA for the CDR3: TGTGCCAGTAGTATTACATCCAATGAGCAGTTCTTC. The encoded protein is CASSITSNEQFF.

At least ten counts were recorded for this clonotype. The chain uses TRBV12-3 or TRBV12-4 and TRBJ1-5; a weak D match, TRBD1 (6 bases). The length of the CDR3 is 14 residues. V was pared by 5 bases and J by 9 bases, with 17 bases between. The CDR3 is CASSPQGILRPQHF. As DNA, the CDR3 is TGTGCCAGCAGTCCCCAGGGGATTTTACGGCCCCAGCATTTT.

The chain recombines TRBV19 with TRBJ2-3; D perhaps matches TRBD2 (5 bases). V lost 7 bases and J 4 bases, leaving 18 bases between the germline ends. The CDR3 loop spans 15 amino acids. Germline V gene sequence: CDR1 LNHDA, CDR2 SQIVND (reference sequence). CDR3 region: CASNTDPGVSDTQYF. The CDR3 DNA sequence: TGTGCCAGTAACACCGACCCCGGGGTATCAGATACGCAGTATTTT.

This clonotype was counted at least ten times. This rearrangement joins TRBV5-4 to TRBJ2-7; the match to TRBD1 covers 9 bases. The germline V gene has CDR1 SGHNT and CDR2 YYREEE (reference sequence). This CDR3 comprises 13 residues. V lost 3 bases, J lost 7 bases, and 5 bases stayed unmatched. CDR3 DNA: TGTGCCAGCAGCTCTGGACAGGGGAGGGAGCAGTACTTC. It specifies CASSSGQGREQYF.

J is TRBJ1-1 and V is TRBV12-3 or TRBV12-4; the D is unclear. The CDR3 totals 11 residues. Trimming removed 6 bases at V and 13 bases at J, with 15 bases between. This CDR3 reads CASSPTMNVFF. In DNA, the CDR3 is TGTGCCAGCAGCCCGACAATGAACGTTTTCTTT.

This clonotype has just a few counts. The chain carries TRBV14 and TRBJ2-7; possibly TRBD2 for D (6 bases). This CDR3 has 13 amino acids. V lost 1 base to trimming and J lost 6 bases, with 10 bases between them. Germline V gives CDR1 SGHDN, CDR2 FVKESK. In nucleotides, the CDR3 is TGTGCCAGCAGCCAAGGAGGAGGGCTCGAGCAGTACTTC. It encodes CASSQGGGLEQYF.

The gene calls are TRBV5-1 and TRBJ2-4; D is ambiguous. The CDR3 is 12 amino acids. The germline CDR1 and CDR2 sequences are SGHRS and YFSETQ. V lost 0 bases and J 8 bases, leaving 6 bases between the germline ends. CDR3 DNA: TGCGCCAGCAGCTTGGCTGGGGACATTCAGTACTTC. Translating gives CASSLAGDIQYF. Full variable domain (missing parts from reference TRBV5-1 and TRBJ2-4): KAGVTQTPRYLIKTRGQQVTLSCSPISGHRSVSWYQQTPGQGLQFLFEYFSETQRNKGNFPGRFSGRQFSNSRSEMNVSTLELGDSALYLCASSLAGDIQYFGAGTRLSVL.

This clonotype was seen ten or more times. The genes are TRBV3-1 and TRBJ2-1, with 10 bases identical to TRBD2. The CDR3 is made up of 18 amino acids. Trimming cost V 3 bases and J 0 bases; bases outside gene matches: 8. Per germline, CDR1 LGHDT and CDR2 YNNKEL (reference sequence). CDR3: CASSHPLSGRSSYNEQFF. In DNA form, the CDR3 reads TGTGCCAGCAGCCACCCCCTTAGCGGGAGGAGCTCCTACAATGAGCAGTTCTTC.

CDR3: CASSPGQEWDTQYF. CDR3 DNA sequence: TGCGCCAGCAGCCCCGGACAGGAGTGGGACACGCAGTATTTT. The chain employs TRBV5-1 and TRBJ2-3, with 7 bases that match TRBD1. Germline values: CDR1 SGHRS, CDR2 YFSETQ. The CDR3 is 14 amino acids. The J segment lost 9 bases and the V segment lost 4 bases, leaving 11 bases of the junction unmatched.